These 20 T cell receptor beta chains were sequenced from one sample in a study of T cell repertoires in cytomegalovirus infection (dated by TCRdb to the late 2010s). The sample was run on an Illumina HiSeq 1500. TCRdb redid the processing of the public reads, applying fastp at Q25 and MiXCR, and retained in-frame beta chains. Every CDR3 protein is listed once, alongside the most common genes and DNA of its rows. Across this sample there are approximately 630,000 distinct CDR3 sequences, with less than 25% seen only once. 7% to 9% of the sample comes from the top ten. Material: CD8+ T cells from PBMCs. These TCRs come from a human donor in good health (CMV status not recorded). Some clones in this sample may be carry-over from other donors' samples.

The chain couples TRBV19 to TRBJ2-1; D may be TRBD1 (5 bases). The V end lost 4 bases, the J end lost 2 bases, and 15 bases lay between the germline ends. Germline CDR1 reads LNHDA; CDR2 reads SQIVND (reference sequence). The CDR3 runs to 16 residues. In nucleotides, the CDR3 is TGTGCCAGTAGTACCCTGACGACAGTCCCCTACAATGAGCAGTTCTTC. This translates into CASSTLTTVPYNEQFF.

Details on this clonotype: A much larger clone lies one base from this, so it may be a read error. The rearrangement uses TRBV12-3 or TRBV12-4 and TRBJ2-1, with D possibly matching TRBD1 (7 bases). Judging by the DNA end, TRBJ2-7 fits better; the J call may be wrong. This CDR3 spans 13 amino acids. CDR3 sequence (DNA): TGTGCCAGCAGTGCTGCAGGGGGGAATGAGCAGTACTTC. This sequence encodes CASSAAGGNEQYF.

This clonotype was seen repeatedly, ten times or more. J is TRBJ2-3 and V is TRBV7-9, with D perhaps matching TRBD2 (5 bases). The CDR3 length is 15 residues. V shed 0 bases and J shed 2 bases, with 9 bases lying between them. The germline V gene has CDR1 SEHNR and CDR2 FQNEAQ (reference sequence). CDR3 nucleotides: TGTGCCAGCAGCTTAGCGGTGGACTCCACAGATACGCAGTATTTT. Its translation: CASSLAVDSTDTQYF.

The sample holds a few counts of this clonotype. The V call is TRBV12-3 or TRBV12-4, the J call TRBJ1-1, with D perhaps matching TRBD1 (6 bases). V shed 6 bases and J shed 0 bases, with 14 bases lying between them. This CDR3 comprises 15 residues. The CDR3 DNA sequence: TGTGCCAGCAGCCCCGCGGGACACTTGAACACTGAAGCTTTCTTT. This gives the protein CASSPAGHLNTEAFF.

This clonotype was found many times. DNA for the CDR3: TGCAGTGCCCTTACTAGCGGGGGTTCAGATACGCAGTATTTT. Residues: CSALTSGGSDTQYF. The rearrangement uses TRBV20-1 and TRBJ2-3, with 11 positions matching TRBD2. The CDR3 has 14 residues. Germline lookup yields CDR1 DFQATT and CDR2 SNEGSKA (reference sequence). The J segment lost 4 bases and the V segment lost 6 bases, leaving 6 bases of the junction unmatched.

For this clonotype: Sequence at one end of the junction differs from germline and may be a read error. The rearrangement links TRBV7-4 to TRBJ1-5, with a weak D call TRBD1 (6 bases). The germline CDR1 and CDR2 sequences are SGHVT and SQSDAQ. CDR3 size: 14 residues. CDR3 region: CASSQDSFNQPQRF. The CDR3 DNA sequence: TGTGCCAGCAGTCAGGACAGTTTCAATCAGCCCCAGCGTTTT. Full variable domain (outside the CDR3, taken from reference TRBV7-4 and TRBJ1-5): GAGVSQSPRYKVAKRGRDVALRCDSISGHVTLYWYRQTLGQGSEVLTYSQSDAQRDKSGRPSGRFSAERPERSVSTLKIQRTEQGDSAVYLCASSQDSFNQPQRFGDGTRLSIL.

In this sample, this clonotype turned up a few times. The CDR3 region is CSARELTGDWETQYF. The CDR3 DNA is TGCAGTGCTAGGGAGTTAACAGGGGACTGGGAGACCCAGTACTTC. The chain recombines TRBV20-1 with TRBJ2-5; TRBD1 might be the D (7 bases). CDR3 length: 15 residues. With 3 bases removed from V and 5 bases from J, the gap between germline ends came to 19 bases. The germline V gene encodes CDR1 DFQATT and CDR2 SNEGSKA (reference sequence).

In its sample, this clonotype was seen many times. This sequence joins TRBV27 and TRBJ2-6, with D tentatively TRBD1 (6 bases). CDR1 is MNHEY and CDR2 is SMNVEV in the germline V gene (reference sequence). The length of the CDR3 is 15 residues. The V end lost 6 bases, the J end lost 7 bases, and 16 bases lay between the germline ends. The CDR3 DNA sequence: TGTGCCAGCAGGATGCTGGACAGCCGAGCCAACGTCCTGACTTTC. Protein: CASRMLDSRANVLTF.

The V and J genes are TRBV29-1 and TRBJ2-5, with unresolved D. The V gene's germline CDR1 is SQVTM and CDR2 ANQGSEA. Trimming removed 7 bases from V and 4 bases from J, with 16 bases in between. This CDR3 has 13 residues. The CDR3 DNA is TGCAGCGCCTGGCTACCGACCGGAGAGACCCAGTACTTC. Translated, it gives CSAWLPTGETQYF.

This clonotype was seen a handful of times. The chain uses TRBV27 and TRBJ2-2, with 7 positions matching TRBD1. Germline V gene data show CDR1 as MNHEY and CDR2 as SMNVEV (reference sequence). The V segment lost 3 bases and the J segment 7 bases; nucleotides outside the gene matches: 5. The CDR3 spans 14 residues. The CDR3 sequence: CASSLTGIGGELFF. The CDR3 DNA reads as TGTGCCAGCAGTTTGACAGGGATTGGCGGGGAGCTGTTTTTT.

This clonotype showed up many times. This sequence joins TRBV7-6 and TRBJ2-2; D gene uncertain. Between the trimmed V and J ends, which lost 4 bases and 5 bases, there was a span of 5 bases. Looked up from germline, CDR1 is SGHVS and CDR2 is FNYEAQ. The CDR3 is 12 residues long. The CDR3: CASSSLTGELFF. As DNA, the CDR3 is TGTGCCAGCAGCTCCTTAACCGGGGAGCTGTTTTTT.

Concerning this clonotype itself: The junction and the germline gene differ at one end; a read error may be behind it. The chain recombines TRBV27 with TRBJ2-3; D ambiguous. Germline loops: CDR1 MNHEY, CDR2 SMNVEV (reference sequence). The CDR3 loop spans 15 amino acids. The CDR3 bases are TGTGCCAACAGTTTAAACTACCGGAGCACAGATACGCAGTATTTT. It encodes CANSLNYRSTDTQYF.

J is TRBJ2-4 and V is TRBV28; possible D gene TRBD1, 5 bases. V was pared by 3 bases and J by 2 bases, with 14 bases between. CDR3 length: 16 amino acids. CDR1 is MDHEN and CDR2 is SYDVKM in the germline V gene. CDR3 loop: CASSLFRGLSKNIQYF. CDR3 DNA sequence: TGTGCCAGCAGTTTGTTTAGGGGCCTCTCCAAAAACATTCAGTACTTC.

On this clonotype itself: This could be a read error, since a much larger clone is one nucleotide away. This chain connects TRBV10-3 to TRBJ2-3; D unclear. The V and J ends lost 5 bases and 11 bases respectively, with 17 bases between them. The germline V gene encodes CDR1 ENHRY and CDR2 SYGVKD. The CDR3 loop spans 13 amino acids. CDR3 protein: CAISLSQTQVQYF. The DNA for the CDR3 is TGTGCCATCAGTCTAAGCCAGACCCAAGTGCAGTATTTT.

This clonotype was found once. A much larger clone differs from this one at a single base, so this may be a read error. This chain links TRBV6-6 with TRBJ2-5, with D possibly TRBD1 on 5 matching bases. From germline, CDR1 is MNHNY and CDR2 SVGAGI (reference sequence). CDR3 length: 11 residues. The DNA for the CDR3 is TGTGACAGCAAAAAGGGGGAGACCCAGTACTTC. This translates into CDSKKGETQYF.

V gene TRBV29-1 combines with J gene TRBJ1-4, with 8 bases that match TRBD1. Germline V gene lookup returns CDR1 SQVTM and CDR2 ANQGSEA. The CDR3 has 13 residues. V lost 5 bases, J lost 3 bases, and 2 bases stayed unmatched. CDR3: CSVTGGANEKLFF. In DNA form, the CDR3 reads TGCAGCGTTACAGGGGGTGCTAATGAAAAACTGTTTTTT.

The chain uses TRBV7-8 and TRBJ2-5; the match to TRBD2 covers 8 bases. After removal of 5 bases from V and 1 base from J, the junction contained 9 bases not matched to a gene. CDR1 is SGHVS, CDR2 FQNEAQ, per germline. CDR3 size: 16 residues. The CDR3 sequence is CASSVAGGGLQETQYF. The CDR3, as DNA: TGTGCCAGCAGCGTGGCGGGCGGGGGGCTCCAAGAGACCCAGTACTTC.

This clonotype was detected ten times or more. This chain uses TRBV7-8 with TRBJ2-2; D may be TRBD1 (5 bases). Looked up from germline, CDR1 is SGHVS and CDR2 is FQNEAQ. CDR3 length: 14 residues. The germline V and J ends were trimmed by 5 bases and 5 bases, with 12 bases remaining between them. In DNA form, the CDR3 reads TGTGCCAGCAGCCCCGCGCAGGGTACCGGGGAGCTGTTTTTT. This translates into CASSPAQGTGELFF.

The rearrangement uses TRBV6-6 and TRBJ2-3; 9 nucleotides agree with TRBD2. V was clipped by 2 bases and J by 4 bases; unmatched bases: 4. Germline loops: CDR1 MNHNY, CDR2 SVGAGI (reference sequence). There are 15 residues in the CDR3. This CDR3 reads CASSYGGGASDTQYF. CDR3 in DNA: TGTGCCAGCAGTTACGGCGGGGGGGCCTCAGATACGCAGTATTTT.

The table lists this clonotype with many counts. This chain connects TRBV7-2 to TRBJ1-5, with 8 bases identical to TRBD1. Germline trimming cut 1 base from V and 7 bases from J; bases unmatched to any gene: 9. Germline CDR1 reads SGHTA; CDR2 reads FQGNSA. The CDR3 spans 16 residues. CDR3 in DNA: TGTGCCAGCAGCTTAGGGCCGACAGGGGCAGGGCAGCCCCAGCATTTT. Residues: CASSLGPTGAGQPQHF.